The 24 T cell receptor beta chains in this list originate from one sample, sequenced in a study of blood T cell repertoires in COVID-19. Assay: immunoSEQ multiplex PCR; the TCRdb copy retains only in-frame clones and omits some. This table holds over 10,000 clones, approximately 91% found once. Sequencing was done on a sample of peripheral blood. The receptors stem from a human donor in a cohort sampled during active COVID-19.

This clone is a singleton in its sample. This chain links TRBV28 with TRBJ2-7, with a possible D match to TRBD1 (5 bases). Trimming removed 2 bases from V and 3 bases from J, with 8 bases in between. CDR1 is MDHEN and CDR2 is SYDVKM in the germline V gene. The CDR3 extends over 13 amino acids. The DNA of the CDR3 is TGTGCCAGCAGTTTACAGGACAACTACGAGCAGTACTTC. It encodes CASSLQDNYEQYF.

Written as DNA, the CDR3 is TGTGCCAGCAGTGAATGGGGCACAGGGATCCAGACAGATACGCAGTATTTT. It encodes CASSEWGTGIQTDTQYF. The chain carries TRBV25-1 and TRBJ2-3, with D tentatively TRBD1 (6 bases). The CDR3 runs 17 residues. Trimming pared 1 base from V and 3 bases from J, leaving 17 bases between. Germline assignment: CDR1 MGHDK and CDR2 SYGVNS.

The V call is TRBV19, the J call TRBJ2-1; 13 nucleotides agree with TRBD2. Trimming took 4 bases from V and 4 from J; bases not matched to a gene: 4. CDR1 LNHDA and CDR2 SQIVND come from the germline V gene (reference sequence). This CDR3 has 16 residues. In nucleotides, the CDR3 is TGTGCCAGTAGTAGAAAGACTAGCGGGGGGTACAATGAGCAGTTCTTC. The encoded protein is CASSRKTSGGYNEQFF.

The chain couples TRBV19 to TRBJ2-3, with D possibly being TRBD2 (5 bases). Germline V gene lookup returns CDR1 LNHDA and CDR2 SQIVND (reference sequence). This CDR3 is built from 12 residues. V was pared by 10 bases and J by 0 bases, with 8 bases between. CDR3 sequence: CATSGSTDTQYF. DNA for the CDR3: TGTGCCACCTCGGGGAGCACAGATACGCAGTATTTT.

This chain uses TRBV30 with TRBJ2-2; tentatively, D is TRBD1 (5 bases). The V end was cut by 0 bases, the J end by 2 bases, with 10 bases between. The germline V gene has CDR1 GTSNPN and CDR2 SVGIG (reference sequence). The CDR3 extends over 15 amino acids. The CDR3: CAWSVRQTNTGELFF. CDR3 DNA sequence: TGTGCCTGGAGTGTTAGACAGACCAACACCGGGGAGCTGTTTTTT.

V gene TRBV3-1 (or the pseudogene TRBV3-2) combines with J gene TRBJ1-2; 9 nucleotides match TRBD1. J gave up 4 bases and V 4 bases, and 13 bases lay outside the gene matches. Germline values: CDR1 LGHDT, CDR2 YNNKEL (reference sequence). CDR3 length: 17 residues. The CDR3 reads CASSPGGGQGRTYGYTF. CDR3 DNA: TGTGCCAGCAGCCCAGGGGGGGGACAGGGCCGTACCTATGGCTACACCTTC.

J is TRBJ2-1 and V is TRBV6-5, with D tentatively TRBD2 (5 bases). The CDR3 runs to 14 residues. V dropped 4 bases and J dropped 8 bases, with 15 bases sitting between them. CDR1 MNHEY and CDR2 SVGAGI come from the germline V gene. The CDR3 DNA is TGTGCCAGCAGTTCTCCTTTGTCCGGGGATGAGCAGTTCTTC. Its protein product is CASSSPLSGDEQFF.

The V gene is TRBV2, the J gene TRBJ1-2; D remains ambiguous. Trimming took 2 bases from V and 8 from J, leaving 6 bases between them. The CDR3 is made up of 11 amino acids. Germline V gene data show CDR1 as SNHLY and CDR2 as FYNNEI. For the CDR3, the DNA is TGTGCCAGCAGTGAAACTTGGGGCTACACCTTC. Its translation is CASSETWGYTF.

The CDR3 DNA sequence: TGTGCCAGCAGGACGGGAATAGGGACTAGCATGACAGATACGCAGTATTTT. It is translated as CASRTGIGTSMTDTQYF. This chain joins TRBV5-8 and TRBJ2-3; 9 bases match TRBD2. The J segment lost 3 bases and the V segment lost 5 bases, leaving 13 bases of the junction unmatched. There are 17 residues in the CDR3. Germline V CDR1 and CDR2: SGHTS, YDEGEE.

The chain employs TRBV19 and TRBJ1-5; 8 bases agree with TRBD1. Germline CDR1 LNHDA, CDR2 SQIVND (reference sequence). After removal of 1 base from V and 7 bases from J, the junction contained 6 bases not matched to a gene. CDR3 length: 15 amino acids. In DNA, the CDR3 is TGTGCCAGTAGTATAGGGGACAGGACGGGGCAGCCCCAGCATTTT. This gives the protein CASSIGDRTGQPQHF.

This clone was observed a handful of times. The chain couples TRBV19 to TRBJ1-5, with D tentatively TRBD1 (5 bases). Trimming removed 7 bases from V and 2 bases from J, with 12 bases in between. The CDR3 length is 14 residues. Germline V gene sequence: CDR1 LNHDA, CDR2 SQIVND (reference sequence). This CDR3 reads CASTGGWGNQPQHF. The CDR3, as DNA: TGTGCCAGTACGGGGGGTTGGGGCAATCAGCCCCAGCATTTT.

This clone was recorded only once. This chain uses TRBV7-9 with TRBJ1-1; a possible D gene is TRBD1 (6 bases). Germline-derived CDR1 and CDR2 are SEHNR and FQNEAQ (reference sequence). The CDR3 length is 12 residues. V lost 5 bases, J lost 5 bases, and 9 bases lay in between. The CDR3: CASSPGQTEAFF. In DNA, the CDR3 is TGTGCCAGCAGCCCCGGACAGACTGAAGCTTTCTTT.

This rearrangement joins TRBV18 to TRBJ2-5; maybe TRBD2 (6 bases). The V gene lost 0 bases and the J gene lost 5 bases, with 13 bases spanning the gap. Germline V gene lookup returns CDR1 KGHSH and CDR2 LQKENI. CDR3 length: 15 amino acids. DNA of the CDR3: TGTGCCAGCTCACCACCTTCGGGAGTAGGGGAGACCCAGTACTTC. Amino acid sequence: CASSPPSGVGETQYF.

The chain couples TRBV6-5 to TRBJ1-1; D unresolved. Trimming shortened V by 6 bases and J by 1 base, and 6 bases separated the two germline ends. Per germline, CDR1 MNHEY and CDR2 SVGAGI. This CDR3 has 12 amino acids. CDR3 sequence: CASRAGNTEAFF. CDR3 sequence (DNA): TGTGCCAGCAGAGCAGGGAACACTGAAGCTTTCTTT.

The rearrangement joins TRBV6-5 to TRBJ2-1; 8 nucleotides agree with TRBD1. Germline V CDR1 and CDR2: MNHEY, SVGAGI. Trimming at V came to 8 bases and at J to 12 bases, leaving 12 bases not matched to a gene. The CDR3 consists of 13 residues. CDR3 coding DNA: TGTGCCAGCGGAACGGCAGGGGGCGGTGGGCAGTTCTTC. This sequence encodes CASGTAGGGGQFF.

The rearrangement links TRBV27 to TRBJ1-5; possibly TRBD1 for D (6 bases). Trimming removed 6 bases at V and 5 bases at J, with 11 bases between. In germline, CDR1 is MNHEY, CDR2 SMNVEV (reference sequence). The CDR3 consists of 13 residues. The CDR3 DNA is TGTGCCAGCAGCATAAACAGGGATCAGCCCCAGCATTTT. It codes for CASSINRDQPQHF.

Written as DNA, the CDR3 is TGTGCCAGCAGTTACTCGGCCGGACTAGCGGAAGAGACCCAGTACTTC. Its translation is CASSYSAGLAEETQYF. The chain employs TRBV6-5 and TRBJ2-5; 10 bases are a match to TRBD2. The germline V gene has CDR1 MNHEY and CDR2 SVGAGI. This CDR3 spans 16 amino acids. V lost 0 bases, J lost 3 bases, and 4 bases stayed unmatched.

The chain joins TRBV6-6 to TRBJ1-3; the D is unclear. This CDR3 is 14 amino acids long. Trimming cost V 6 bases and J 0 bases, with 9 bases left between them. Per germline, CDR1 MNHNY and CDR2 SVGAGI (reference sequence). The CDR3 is CASSLGGSGNTIYF. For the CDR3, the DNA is TGTGCCAGCAGCCTAGGTGGCTCTGGAAACACCATATATTTT.

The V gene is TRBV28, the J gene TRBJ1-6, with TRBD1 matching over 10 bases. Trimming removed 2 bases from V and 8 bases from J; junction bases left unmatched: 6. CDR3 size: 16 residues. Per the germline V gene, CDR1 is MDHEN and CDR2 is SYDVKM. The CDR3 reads CASSLQTGGIYSPLHF. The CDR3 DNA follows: TGTGCCAGCAGTTTACAGACAGGGGGCATTTATTCACCCCTCCACTTT.

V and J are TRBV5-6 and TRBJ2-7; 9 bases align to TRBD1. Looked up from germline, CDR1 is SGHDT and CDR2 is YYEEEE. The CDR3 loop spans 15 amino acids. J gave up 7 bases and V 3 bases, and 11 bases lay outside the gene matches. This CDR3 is CASSSRDRVLMEQYF. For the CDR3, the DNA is TGTGCCAGCAGCTCCCGGGACAGGGTACTGATGGAGCAGTACTTC.

The CDR3 protein is CSVVVAGQWSTEAFF. CDR3 nucleotide sequence: TGCAGCGTTGTGGTAGCAGGGCAGTGGAGCACTGAAGCTTTCTTT. This chain links TRBV29-1 with TRBJ1-1, with D tentatively TRBD1 (5 bases). The CDR3 contains 15 residues. Trimming stripped 4 bases from V and 4 bases from J, with 19 bases between. The germline V gene has CDR1 SQVTM and CDR2 ANQGSEA.

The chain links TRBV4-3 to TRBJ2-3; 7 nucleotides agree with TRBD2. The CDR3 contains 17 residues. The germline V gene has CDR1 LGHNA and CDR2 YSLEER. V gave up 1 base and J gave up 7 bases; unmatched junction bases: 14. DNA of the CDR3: TGCGCCAGCAGCCAAGGGCAGGTGTGGGGGGGGAGAAATACGCAGTATTTT. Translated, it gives CASSQGQVWGGRNTQYF.

The CDR3 loop is CASSSGQGNDSPLHF. DNA of the CDR3: TGTGCCAGCAGTTCCGGACAGGGAAATGATTCACCCCTCCACTTT. This chain uses TRBV28 with TRBJ1-6; 8 nucleotides match TRBD1. The CDR3 runs 15 residues. V lost 4 bases, J lost 8 bases, and 7 bases stayed unmatched. The V gene's germline CDR1 is MDHEN and CDR2 SYDVKM.

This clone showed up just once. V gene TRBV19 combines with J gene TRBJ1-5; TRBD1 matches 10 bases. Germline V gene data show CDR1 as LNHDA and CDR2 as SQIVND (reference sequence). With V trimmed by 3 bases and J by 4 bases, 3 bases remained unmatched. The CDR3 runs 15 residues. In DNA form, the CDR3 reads TGTGCCAGTAGTATTGGACAGGGGGGAAATCAGCCCCAGCATTTT. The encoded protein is CASSIGQGGNQPQHF.